This TCR beta chain was observed in a study of control samples from healthy donors and cancer patients. Unmatched junction bases numbered 6, after V lost 5 bases and J lost 6 bases. Germline-derived CDR1 and CDR2 are MDHEN and SYDVKM. CDR3 length: 14 residues. Clones were read by immunoSEQ multiplex PCR, and TCRdb kept only the in-frame ones, dropping some. The data show 100,000 to 150,000 clones, approximately 90% seen once. This clone was seen once. V usage is TRBV28 and J usage is TRBJ1-3; 8 bases line up with TRBD1. The source material was blood. This sequence originates from a young man in good health. DNA for the CDR3: TGTGCCAGCAGTAGTCTACAGGGGGTAAACACCATATATTTT. Its translation: CASSSLQGVNTIYF. Combining the CDR3 with reference TRBV28 and TRBJ1-3 gives the whole variable domain DVKVTQSSRYLVKRTGEKVFLECVQDMDHENMFWYRQDPGLGLRLIYFSYDVKMKEKGDIPEGYSVSREKKERFSLILESASTNQTSMYLCASSSLQGVNTIYFGEGSWLTVV.